A single sample is the source of the 32 T cell receptor beta chains below, sequenced in a study of T-cell reconstitution after alpha-beta-depleted transplantation in children. During its preparation, the TCRbeta library received unique molecular identifiers. TCRdb re-analysed the PCR reads in MiXCR, keeping a single row per CDR3 protein. The table has fewer than 250,000 distinct CDR3 sequences, approximately 17% seen once. The sample was PBMCs, mostly from graft donor cells, taken 360 days after TCRalphabeta/CD19-depleted stem cell transplant. Receptors originate from a male patient aged 2-15 years who had a stem cell transplant for acute lymphoblastic leukemia, so the T cells may come from the graft donor.

The chain uses TRBV2 and TRBJ1-1, with D possibly TRBD1 on 5 matching bases. Germline V gene sequence: CDR1 SNHLY, CDR2 FYNNEI. CDR3 length: 14 residues. V lost 8 bases to trimming and J lost 2 bases, with 15 bases between them. CDR3 residues: CASPLPGRNTEAFF. CDR3 coding DNA: TGTGCCAGCCCCCTTCCGGGGCGAAACACTGAAGCTTTCTTT.

The sample holds many counts of this clonotype. The chain employs TRBV7-9 and TRBJ1-1; possible D gene TRBD1, 5 bases. Between the trimmed V and J ends, which lost 1 base and 1 base, there was a span of 7 bases. This CDR3 has 14 amino acids. The germline gives CDR1 SEHNR, CDR2 FQNEAQ (reference sequence). The CDR3 sequence is CASSLGQGNTEAFF. DNA for the CDR3: TGTGCCAGCAGCTTAGGTCAGGGGAACACTGAAGCTTTCTTT.

The genes are TRBV6-2 or TRBV6-3 and TRBJ2-2, with 11 bases matching TRBD1. J gave up 4 bases and V 7 bases, and 14 bases lay outside the gene matches. The CDR3 extends over 18 amino acids. The germline V gene encodes CDR1 MNHEY and CDR2 SVGEGT. DNA for the CDR3: TGTGCCAGCATTCCCTATGGAGGGACAGGGGGAATCACCGGGGAGCTGTTTTTT. It codes for CASIPYGGTGGITGELFF.

The chain is built from TRBV12-3 or TRBV12-4 and TRBJ1-5; TRBD1 is a possible D gene (5 bases). V was shortened by 6 bases and J by 9 bases, with 15 bases between the two germline ends. This CDR3 is built from 13 residues. The CDR3 nucleotides are TGTGCCAGCAGACCCCCGGGGGATCGGCCCCAGCATTTT. This translates into CASRPPGDRPQHF.

This clonotype has a handful of counts. The chain recombines TRBV6-1 with TRBJ2-1; D is possibly TRBD1 or TRBD2 (6 bases each). The ends were cut back, 5 bases at V and 4 bases at J, with 12 bases in the middle. This CDR3 contains 14 residues. The germline V gene has CDR1 MNHNS and CDR2 SASEGT. The CDR3 protein is CASSTLGGYNEQFF. Here the CDR3 DNA reads TGTGCCAGCAGTACCCTAGGGGGGTACAATGAGCAGTTCTTC.

This sequence joins TRBV7-2 and TRBJ2-2; D might be TRBD1 (5 bases). Germline loops: CDR1 SGHTA, CDR2 FQGNSA. There are 16 residues in the CDR3. The V and J ends lost 2 bases and 5 bases respectively, with 15 bases between them. CDR3 amino acids: CASSLLDSFVTGELFF. CDR3 DNA sequence: TGTGCCAGCAGCTTACTAGACAGCTTTGTAACCGGGGAGCTGTTTTTT.

The chain carries TRBV19 and TRBJ2-7; TRBD1 matches 8 bases. The CDR3 is 13 residues long. Per germline, CDR1 LNHDA and CDR2 SQIVND (reference sequence). V lost 1 base and J lost 9; bases outside the gene matches: 5. The CDR3 loop reads CASSIARQGMQYF. As DNA, the CDR3 is TGTGCCAGTAGTATAGCAAGACAGGGGATGCAGTACTTC.

This chain connects TRBV7-9 to TRBJ1-5; TRBD1 matches at 7 bases. The CDR3 spans 17 residues. V lost 0 bases, J lost 2 bases, and 7 bases stayed unmatched. CDR1 is SEHNR and CDR2 is FQNEAQ in the germline V gene (reference sequence). Here the CDR3 reads CASSLARGGKGNQPQHF. The CDR3 coding sequence is TGTGCCAGCAGCTTAGCCAGAGGGGGCAAAGGCAATCAGCCCCAGCATTTT.

The gene calls are TRBV2 and TRBJ2-2; D remains ambiguous. Germline V gene lookup returns CDR1 SNHLY and CDR2 FYNNEI. The V end lost 0 bases, the J end lost 5 bases, and 4 bases lay between the germline ends. The CDR3 covers 13 residues. In nucleotides, the CDR3 is TGTGCCAGCAGTGAAGCCCATACCGGGGAGCTGTTTTTT. Its protein is CASSEAHTGELFF.

The chain employs TRBV5-1 and TRBJ1-1; D gene unclear. CDR3 length equals 13 residues. V lost 4 bases, J lost 12 bases, and 19 bases lay in between. The germline gives CDR1 SGHRS, CDR2 YFSETQ. The CDR3 DNA follows: TGCGCCAGCAGCACATCCGGGAGTTTGGAGTCTTTCTTT. Protein product: CASSTSGSLESFF.

This clonotype was seen more than once but under ten times. This sequence joins TRBV5-1 and TRBJ2-7; 12 bases align to TRBD2. From germline, CDR1 is SGHRS and CDR2 YFSETQ. J gave up 0 bases and V 4 bases, and 2 bases lay outside the gene matches. This CDR3 has 15 amino acids. The CDR3 DNA is TGCGCCAGCAGCCGGACTAGCGGGGACTCCTACGAGCAGTACTTC. Translated: CASSRTSGDSYEQYF.

This clonotype was seen a handful of times. The chain uses TRBV5-1 and TRBJ2-3; no clear D. V gave up 1 base and J gave up 3 bases, with 6 bases separating them. Germline V gene data show CDR1 as SGHRS and CDR2 as YFSETQ. The CDR3 covers 13 residues. CDR3 sequence reads: CASSLKGTDTQYF. For the CDR3, the DNA is TGCGCCAGCAGCTTGAAGGGAACAGATACGCAGTATTTT.

Written as DNA, the CDR3 is TGTGCCAGCAGTTACGATGGCGGGAGGGTTCTTGGTGAAGCTTTCTTT. This sequence encodes CASSYDGGRVLGEAFF. The V call is TRBV6-5, the J call TRBJ1-1; D gene ambiguous. Looked up from germline, CDR1 is MNHEY and CDR2 is SVGAGI. The V gene lost 2 bases and the J gene lost 7 bases, with 20 bases spanning the gap. CDR3 length equals 16 residues.

The CDR3 DNA reads as TGCAGCGTTGGACCCGGGAGACAGGGGTTCCTGATGAACACTGAAGCTTTCTTT. Translation: CSVGPGRQGFLMNTEAFF. The chain has TRBV29-1 and TRBJ1-1; 8 positions match TRBD1. Germline loops: CDR1 SQVTM, CDR2 ANQGSEA. This CDR3 has 18 residues. The V gene end was trimmed by 4 bases and the J gene end by 0 bases; junction bases not matched to a gene: 16. The full variable domain, its missing parts supplied by reference TRBV29-1 and TRBJ1-1, is SAVISQKPSRDICQRGTSLTIQCQVDSQVTMMFWYRQQPGQSLTLIATANQGSEATYESGFVIDKFPISRPNLTFSTLTVSNMSPEDSSIYLCSVGPGRQGFLMNTEAFFGQGTRLTVV.

The chain combines TRBV20-1 with TRBJ2-7; TRBD2 might be the D (5 bases). Germline lookup yields CDR1 DFQATT and CDR2 SNEGSKA (reference sequence). V gave up 6 bases and J gave up 1 base, with 16 bases separating them. The CDR3 sequence is 14 residues long. The CDR3 reads CSALKAGSSYEQYF. DNA of the CDR3: TGCAGTGCCTTAAAGGCGGGTTCTTCCTACGAGCAGTACTTC.

This rearrangement joins TRBV12-3 or TRBV12-4 to TRBJ2-1; 11 nucleotides line up with TRBD2. The V segment lost 2 bases and the J segment 4 bases; nucleotides outside the gene matches: 7. CDR3 length: 17 residues. CDR3 DNA: TGTGCCAGCAGTTTACTAGGGCTAGCGGGGGGTTACAATGAGCAGTTCTTC. This codes for CASSLLGLAGGYNEQFF.

V usage is TRBV18 and J usage is TRBJ1-2, with 7 bases that match TRBD1. Looked up from germline, CDR1 is KGHSH and CDR2 is LQKENI. The junction had 10 bases not matched to a gene; V was cut back by 3 bases and J by 3 bases. The CDR3 length is 16 residues. CDR3 sequence reads: CASSPYRGKEDYGYTF. The CDR3 DNA follows: TGTGCCAGCTCACCCTACAGGGGAAAAGAGGACTATGGCTACACCTTC.

In this sample, this clonotype turned up a few times. The chain uses TRBV5-1 and TRBJ1-1, with D possibly being TRBD1 (5 bases). The length of the CDR3 is 14 residues. Trimming removed 4 bases at V and 0 bases at J, with 10 bases between. The germline V gene has CDR1 SGHRS and CDR2 YFSETQ. CDR3 protein: CASSRDAMNTEAFF. The DNA of the CDR3 is TGCGCCAGCAGCCGGGACGCCATGAACACTGAAGCTTTCTTT.

This clonotype was detected many times. The chain employs TRBV29-1 and TRBJ1-5; D possibly corresponds to TRBD1 (5 bases). This CDR3 is built from 13 residues. In germline, CDR1 is SQVTM, CDR2 ANQGSEA. Here the CDR3 reads CSAARQGDQPQHF. The CDR3 DNA reads as TGCAGTGCGGCGAGGCAGGGAGATCAGCCCCAGCATTTT.

The V call is TRBV20-1, the J call TRBJ2-3; a possible D gene is TRBD2 (5 bases). The ends were cut back, 6 bases at V and 1 base at J, with 14 bases in the middle. Germline CDR1 reads DFQATT; CDR2 reads SNEGSKA (reference sequence). The CDR3 contains 14 residues. This CDR3 reads CSAWGEAGTDTQYF. Here the CDR3 DNA reads TGCAGTGCATGGGGAGAGGCTGGCACAGATACGCAGTATTTT.

This rearrangement joins TRBV2 to TRBJ2-1; D is undetermined. Per germline, CDR1 SNHLY and CDR2 FYNNEI. This CDR3 comprises 13 residues. The ends were cut back, 7 bases at V and 2 bases at J, with 9 bases in the middle. CDR3 in DNA: TGTGCCAGCACCCGGGCCACCTACAATGAGCAGTTCTTC. It encodes CASTRATYNEQFF.

The sample holds a few counts of this clonotype. The chain links TRBV12-3 or TRBV12-4 to TRBJ2-1; 7 nucleotides line up with TRBD2. Trimming cost V 6 bases and J 2 bases; bases outside gene matches: 4. This CDR3 is built from 14 residues. The CDR3 here is CASRGTTAYNEQFF. As DNA, the CDR3 is TGTGCCAGCAGGGGGACTACCGCCTACAATGAGCAGTTCTTC.

This clonotype was observed a few times. The chain is built from TRBV7-9 and TRBJ2-4, with 8 bases lining up with TRBD1. The J segment lost 10 bases and the V segment lost 1 base, leaving 6 bases of the junction unmatched. CDR1 is SEHNR and CDR2 is FQNEAQ in the germline V gene (reference sequence). CDR3 size: 14 residues. For the CDR3, the DNA is TGTGCCAGCAGCTTAGGACAGGGGAGTTGGATTCAGTACTTC. It codes for CASSLGQGSWIQYF.

This clonotype has a single count. This chain links TRBV4-3 with TRBJ2-3; 8 nucleotides match TRBD1. This CDR3 is 16 amino acids long. In germline, CDR1 is LGHNA, CDR2 YSLEER. Unmatched junction bases numbered 7, after V lost 5 bases and J lost 0 bases. The CDR3 sequence: CASSDDRGLSTDTQYF. The CDR3 bases are TGCGCCAGCAGCGACGACAGGGGACTTAGCACAGATACGCAGTATTTT.

This clonotype was counted a few times. V usage is TRBV7-2 and J usage is TRBJ2-3, with TRBD2 matching over 10 bases. With 1 base clipped from V and 1 base from J, the junction kept 5 bases outside the gene matches. Per the germline V gene, CDR1 is SGHTA and CDR2 is FQGNSA. The CDR3 length is 17 residues. The chain's CDR3 is CASSLGLAGSGTDTQYF. CDR3 DNA: TGTGCCAGCAGCTTAGGACTAGCGGGTTCGGGCACAGATACGCAGTATTTT.

This clonotype showed up many times. This sequence joins TRBV5-1 and TRBJ2-3; maybe TRBD1 (5 bases). This CDR3 spans 14 amino acids. Germline V gene sequence: CDR1 SGHRS, CDR2 YFSETQ. Trimming removed 4 bases from V and 3 bases from J, with 12 bases in between. CDR3 protein: CASSKGQTTDTQYF. Written as DNA, the CDR3 is TGCGCCAGCAGCAAAGGACAAACGACAGATACGCAGTATTTT.

This clonotype was counted between two and nine times. J is TRBJ2-7 and V is TRBV7-2, with D possibly TRBD1 on 6 matching bases. V was cut by 3 bases and J by 5 bases, with 11 bases left in between. The CDR3 loop spans 13 amino acids. From germline, CDR1 is SGHTA and CDR2 FQGNSA. The CDR3: CASSFTGSHEQYF. The CDR3, as DNA: TGTGCCAGCAGCTTTACAGGGTCTCACGAGCAGTACTTC. Using reference TRBV7-2 and TRBJ2-7 for the parts outside the CDR3, the full variable domain is GAGVSQSPSNKVTEKGKDVELRCDPISGHTALYWYRQSLGQGLEFLIYFQGNSAPDKSGLPSDRFSAERTGGSVSTLTIQRTQQEDSAVYLCASSFTGSHEQYFGPGTRLTVT.

This chain links TRBV11-2 with TRBJ2-3, with TRBD2 matching over 11 bases. The CDR3 sequence is 18 residues long. The V segment lost 4 bases and the J segment 0 bases; nucleotides outside the gene matches: 9. The germline V gene encodes CDR1 SGHAT and CDR2 FQNNGV. CDR3 bases: TGTGCCAGCAGCTCCACTAGCGGGAGCCTCCTTAGCACAGATACGCAGTATTTT. Its translation is CASSSTSGSLLSTDTQYF.

This clonotype was seen many times. The rearrangement links TRBV5-1 to TRBJ2-7, with TRBD1 as a possible D gene (5 bases). Trimming pared 1 base from V and 0 bases from J, leaving 14 bases between. CDR1 and CDR2 (germline): SGHRS, YFSETQ. This CDR3 is 16 amino acids long. The CDR3 nucleotides read TGCGCCAGCAGCTTGACAGGACGCAAGAGCTCCTACGAGCAGTACTTC. Its protein product is CASSLTGRKSSYEQYF.

This clonotype appeared a few times. V usage is TRBV10-3 and J usage is TRBJ2-2; TRBD1 agrees at 8 bases. CDR1 and CDR2 from the germline V gene are ENHRY and SYGVKD. The V gene end was trimmed by 11 bases and the J gene end by 3 bases; junction bases not matched to a gene: 8. The CDR3 totals 14 residues. The CDR3 bases are TGTGCCGCCGACAGGGGAGAGGACACCGGGGAGCTGTTTTTT. This gives the protein CAADRGEDTGELFF.

The chain is built from TRBV20-1 and TRBJ1-1; D may be TRBD1 (5 bases). V gave up 6 bases and J gave up 4 bases, with 18 bases separating them. The CDR3 has 14 amino acids. Germline assignment: CDR1 DFQATT and CDR2 SNEGSKA (reference sequence). The CDR3 nucleotides read TGCAGTGCCCGCCAGGGAGTTGAGGTCACTGAAGCTTTCTTT. It codes for CSARQGVEVTEAFF.

The rearrangement uses TRBV5-1 and TRBJ1-2; no clear D gene. V shed 2 bases and J shed 8 bases, with 13 bases lying between them. Germline V gives CDR1 SGHRS, CDR2 YFSETQ. The CDR3 consists of 13 residues. DNA for the CDR3: TGCGCCAGCAGCTTACGCGTAACTGAGGGCTACACCTTC. Translated, it gives CASSLRVTEGYTF.